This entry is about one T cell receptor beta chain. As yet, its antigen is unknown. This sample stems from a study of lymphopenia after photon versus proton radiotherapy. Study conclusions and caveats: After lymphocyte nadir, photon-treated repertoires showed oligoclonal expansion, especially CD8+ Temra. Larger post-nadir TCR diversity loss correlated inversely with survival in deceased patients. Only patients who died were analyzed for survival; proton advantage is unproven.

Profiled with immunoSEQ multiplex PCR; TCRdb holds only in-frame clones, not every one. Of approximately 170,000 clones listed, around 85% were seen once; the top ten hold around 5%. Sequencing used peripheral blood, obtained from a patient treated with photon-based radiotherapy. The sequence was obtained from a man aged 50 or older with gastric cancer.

This chain's CDR3 is CASKSTGIGEQYF. CDR3 nucleotides: TGTGCCAGCAAGAGTACAGGGATCGGCGAGCAGTACTTC. The V call is TRBV6-1, the J call TRBJ2-7, with D tentatively TRBD1 (6 bases). This CDR3 has 13 residues. Germline-derived CDR1 and CDR2 are MNHNS and SASEGT. V shed 7 bases and J shed 6 bases, with 16 bases lying between them.